This paragraph reports one TCR beta chain. This clonotype was seen only a few times. What this receptor recognizes is not known. Per-base quality was not reported, and no clone a single base away is much larger than it. Spanning cysteine to phenylalanine, the CDR3 consists of 16 amino acids. The sequence is cut down to CDR3 DNA, 48 bases in frame from base 1. CDR1 and CDR2 (SGHRS, YFSETQ) derive from the germline V gene. V is clipped by 1 base and J by 0 bases, and the sequence between their germline boundaries is 11 bases long. The sample is drawn from a study of CD8 T cells in ankylosing spondylitis (dated by TCRdb to between 2016 and 2019). About the full investigation: The study profiled T cell receptor beta repertoires in healthy donors and ankylosing spondylitis patients to find disease-linked TCR variants. The full study cohort was made up of over 20 ankylosing spondylitis patients and 108 healthy donors. Peripheral blood was sampled, and synovial fluid was also collected from ankylosing spondylitis patients. Beyond this particular receptor, the publication reports: Some motif variants had previously been reported in the synovial fluid and blood of reactive arthritis patients, which suggests shared mechanisms of disease initiation. Blood from ankylosing spondylitis patients appeared to be characterized by a TCR beta motif made up of eight highly homologous amino acid variants. The disease-linked clones had a CD8+ phenotype and were found at relatively low frequencies in peripheral blood. According to the report, matched synovial fluid samples from ankylosing spondylitis patients were significantly enriched for the disease-linked clones.

Sequencing instrument: Illumina HiSeq 2500. Quantitative 5'-RACE with molecular barcodes was used to prepare TCR beta libraries. Regarding the original processing steps: A new computational method, built on a probabilistic model of VDJ rearrangement, was used to identify disease-linked TCR variants. Clones were called with MiXCR by TCRdb after fastp trimmed the public reads at Q25, and only in-frame beta chains were retained. Identical CDR3 protein sequences are pooled into one entry, listed with their most common genes and DNA. Clone size and V and J calls follow TCRdb, not the original study. The sample profile shows under 200,000 distinct CDR3 sequences; roughly 12% of them were found once. Almost 30% of the sample is taken by the ten largest.

The rearranged chain carries TRBV5-1 and TRBJ2-4, with no confidently assigned D gene. The sequencing input was blood, either unsorted or a sorted T cell fraction (not recorded which). This TCR derives from a male donor with ankylosing spondylitis or in good health (not recorded which). This receptor has the CDR3 CASSLSPLLAKNIQYF. The DNA is as follows: TGCGCCAGCAGCTTGTCCCCCCTACTAGCCAAAAACATTCAGTACTTC.